This TCR beta chain comes out of a study of T cell repertoires in ileal Crohn's disease. Findings and caveats of the study: Sorted CD8 T cells held more high-frequency clones than CD4.

The protocol was immunoSEQ multiplex PCR, while the TCRdb copy is restricted to in-frame clones and leaves out a portion. Of 9,500 to 15,000 clones in the sample, around 78% were seen once. Germline V CDR1 and CDR2: SGHVS, FNYEAQ. V lost 3 bases, J lost 2 bases, and 4 bases stayed unmatched. The CDR3 spans 14 residues. Concerning this clone: Antigen specificity is unknown.

This chain links TRBV7-6 with TRBJ2-7; TRBD2 matches 7 bases. The sequenced sample consisted of ileal tissue. The sequence was obtained from an adult with Crohn's disease. In nucleotides, the CDR3 is TGTGCCAGCAGCTTTGGGGGAGGGCCCTACGAGCAGTACTTC. This sequence encodes CASSFGGGPYEQYF.